This T cell receptor beta chain was obtained from a study of CD8+CD57+ T cells in acquired aplastic anemia. About the research overall: Sorting CD4+ and CD8+ cells gave DNA averaging approximately 3 ug.

Only patients with CD8+CD57+ cell expansion on flow cytometry were chosen for sequencing. Sampling of blood occurred while the patients had still received no therapy. Study-wide findings and caveats: Shared by patients and controls, just under 30 CD8+ CDR3s were abundant in patients.

In germline, CDR1 is SEHNR, CDR2 FQNEAQ (reference sequence). V lost 5 bases, J lost 8 bases, and 8 bases stayed unmatched. The length of the CDR3 is 13 residues. Profiles of TCR beta VDJ and CDR3 were generated from a genomic DNA template. TCRdb redid the calling of the reads with MiXCR, one entry per CDR3 protein. The sample gives hundreds of thousands of distinct CDR3 sequences, more than 25% of which show up once; 0.75% to 0.95% is in the top ten. The table lists this clonotype with many counts. Its antigen is unidentified. The rearrangement joins TRBV7-9 to TRBJ1-2; 7 bases match TRBD1. The specimen sequenced was sorted CD4+, CD8+, or CD8+CD57+ T cells (not recorded which) from PBMCs. This TCR came from a human donor with aplastic anemia. The CDR3, as DNA: TGTGCCAGCAGCCCCGGGACAGAGGTCGGCTACACCTTC. It specifies CASSPGTEVGYTF. The entire variable domain, with the rest obtained from reference TRBV7-9 and TRBJ1-2, is as follows: DTGVSQNPRHKITKRGQNVTFRCDPISEHNRLYWYRQTLGQGPEFLTYFQNEAQLEKSRLLSDRFSAERPKGSFSTLEIQRTEQGDSAMYLCASSPGTEVGYTFGSGTRLTVV.